This TCR beta chain was observed in a study of a mutant IDH1 vaccine in newly diagnosed glioma. The germline gives CDR1 MDHEN, CDR2 SYDVKM. CDR3 length: 12 residues. V was trimmed by 8 bases and J by 1 base, leaving 6 bases between them. Assay used: immunoSEQ multiplex PCR; TCRdb lists only in-frame clones, some missing. The sample includes about 53,000 clones, around 80% of them seen just once. Time point defined: week 5, during vaccination. Vaccine doses each comprised 300 ug of mutant IDH1 20-mer peptide, with topical imiquimod. This clone has only a few counts. The antigen is not known. Other nucleotide sequences from this sample produce the same CDR3.

This receptor was taken from a woman in her forties or fifties with glioma. The chain has TRBV28 and TRBJ1-5; D unclear. Sequencing used PBMCs, obtained from a glioma patient whose treatment included an IDH1 peptide vaccine. DNA for the CDR3: TGTGCCAGCCGGCAAAGCAATCAGCCCCAGCATTTT. Its translation is CASRQSNQPQHF. The full variable domain, in which reference TRBV28 and TRBJ1-5 provide the parts outside the CDR3, is DVKVTQSSRYLVKRTGEKVFLECVQDMDHENMFWYRQDPGLGLRLIYFSYDVKMKEKGDIPEGYSVSREKKERFSLILESASTNQTSMYLCASRQSNQPQHFGDGTRLSIL.